This T cell receptor (beta chain) was identified in a study of a mutant IDH1 vaccine in newly diagnosed glioma. V was clipped by 6 bases and J by 1 base, with 11 bases between them. CDR1 and CDR2 (germline): MNHEY, SMNVEV (reference sequence). The CDR3 sequence is 14 residues long. Measured with immunoSEQ multiplex PCR; TCRdb has only the in-frame clones, and not every one. Found here are tens of thousands of clones, roughly 89% of them singletons; the top ten hold about 2.4%. Time point specified: baseline, week 1 (first vaccination visit). Stated treatment: pre-vaccination baseline after standard-of-care therapy.

The source was PBMCs, collected from a glioma patient treated with radiotherapy, temozolomide or both. The receptor's source is a middle-aged man with glioma. V and J are TRBV27 and TRBJ2-3; D is undetermined. The CDR3 region is CASSLTQGTDTQYF. The CDR3 DNA reads as TGTGCCAGCAGCCTTACCCAGGGCACAGATACGCAGTATTTT.